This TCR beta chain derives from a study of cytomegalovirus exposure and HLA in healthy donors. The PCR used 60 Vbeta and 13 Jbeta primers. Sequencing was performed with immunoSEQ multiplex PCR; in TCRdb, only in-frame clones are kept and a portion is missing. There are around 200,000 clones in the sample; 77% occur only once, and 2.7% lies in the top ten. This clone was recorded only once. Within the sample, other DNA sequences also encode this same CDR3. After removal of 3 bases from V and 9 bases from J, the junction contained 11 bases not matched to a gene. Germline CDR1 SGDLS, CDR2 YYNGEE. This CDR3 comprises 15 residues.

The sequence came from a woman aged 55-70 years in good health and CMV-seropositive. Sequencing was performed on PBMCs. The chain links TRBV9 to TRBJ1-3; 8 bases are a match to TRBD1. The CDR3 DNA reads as TGTGCCAGCAGCGCCGGAACAGGGGGATCGGCCACCATATATTTT. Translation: CASSAGTGGSATIYF.